The 4 T cell receptor beta chains listed next were all sequenced from one sample in a study of blood T cell repertoires in COVID-19. Method: immunoSEQ multiplex PCR; TCRdb's copy keeps in-frame clones and lacks some. The sample lists around 260,000 clones; roughly nine tenths were seen once. Sequenced input: peripheral blood. The receptor set was obtained from a woman in her 30s with COVID-19, enrolled during active disease.

This rearrangement joins TRBV29-1 to TRBJ2-3; a possible D gene is TRBD2 (7 bases). The CDR3 is 16 residues long. The germline V gene encodes CDR1 SQVTM and CDR2 ANQGSEA. Trimming cost V 3 bases and J 4 bases, with 20 bases left between them. CDR3 DNA sequence: TGCAGCGTTGACCCCACGGGGGGCGGGGTCGCAGATACGCAGTATTTT. It translates to CSVDPTGGGVADTQYF.

The gene calls are TRBV5-6 and TRBJ2-5; 8 bases agree with TRBD2. The CDR3 spans 17 residues. V was clipped by 4 bases and J by 5 bases; unmatched bases: 16. The germline gives CDR1 SGHDT, CDR2 YYEEEE. The CDR3 protein is CASSLRTSTKGGETQYF. CDR3 bases: TGTGCCAGCAGCCTACGGACTAGCACCAAGGGAGGGGAGACCCAGTACTTC.

This chain uses TRBV5-1 with TRBJ2-7, with 10 bases matching TRBD1. The V and J ends lost 4 bases and 7 bases, in that order; junction bases with no gene match: 14. The CDR3 is 16 amino acids. The V gene's germline CDR1 is SGHRS and CDR2 YFSETQ. The CDR3 sequence: CASSPGGGQGLYEQYF. The CDR3 DNA follows: TGCGCCAGCAGCCCTGGAGGGGGACAGGGGCTCTATGAGCAGTACTTC.

The chain joins TRBV3-1 (or the pseudogene TRBV3-2) to TRBJ2-1; possible D gene TRBD2, 5 bases. The CDR3 has 16 amino acids. The germline V and J ends were trimmed by 4 bases and 4 bases, with 17 bases remaining between them. CDR1 and CDR2 from the germline V gene are LGHDT and YNNKEL (reference sequence). CDR3 amino acids: CASSPRTGGVYNEQFF. For the CDR3, the DNA is TGTGCCAGCAGCCCCCGGACTGGCGGAGTTTACAATGAGCAGTTCTTC.